The 17 T cell receptor beta chains listed next were all sequenced from one sample in a study of shared clonotypes between healthy human individuals. Assay: immunoSEQ multiplex PCR; the TCRdb copy retains only in-frame clones and omits some. The repertoire holds about 320,000 clones, with around 87% as singletons. The specimen was memory CD8+ T cells sorted from blood. Subset meaning: CD45RO+ cells pooled with CCR7-negative TemRA cells. Source of these receptors: a man aged 18 to 35 in good health.

The genes are TRBV7-9 and TRBJ2-7, with a possible D match to TRBD2 (6 bases). Between the trimmed V and J ends, which lost 1 base and 3 bases, there was a span of 7 bases. This CDR3 is 13 amino acids long. The germline V gene encodes CDR1 SEHNR and CDR2 FQNEAQ (reference sequence). In DNA form, the CDR3 reads TGTGCCAGCAGCTTAGGCGGGGTCTACGAGCAGTACTTC. Translating it yields CASSLGGVYEQYF.

The chain employs TRBV14 and TRBJ2-2, with no clear D. The V gene's germline CDR1 is SGHDN and CDR2 FVKESK. The CDR3 runs 13 residues. Deletions cut 4 bases from V and 5 bases from J, with 8 bases between. The CDR3 sequence: CASSLTKTGELFF. CDR3 bases: TGTGCCAGCAGCCTCACTAAAACCGGGGAGCTGTTTTTT.

The rearrangement joins TRBV9 to TRBJ2-7; D is unresolved. The germline V gene encodes CDR1 SGDLS and CDR2 YYNGEE. The CDR3 length is 13 residues. The V end was cut by 4 bases, the J end by 0 bases, with 8 bases between. The CDR3 region is CASSFSPSYEQYF. CDR3 in DNA: TGTGCCAGCAGCTTCTCCCCCTCCTACGAGCAGTACTTC.

This sequence joins TRBV6-1 and TRBJ1-2; 7 bases line up with TRBD1. Germline assignment: CDR1 MNHNS and CDR2 SASEGT. This CDR3 is 13 amino acids long. The ends lost 6 bases at V and 4 bases at J; junction bases unmatched: 5. The CDR3 reads CASRDGTAYGYTF. In DNA, the CDR3 is TGTGCCAGCAGGGACGGGACAGCCTATGGCTACACCTTC.

The gene calls are TRBV7-9 and TRBJ2-1; D ambiguous. CDR3 length: 16 residues. Trimming removed 2 bases at V and 4 bases at J, with 15 bases between. CDR1 is SEHNR, CDR2 FQNEAQ, per germline (reference sequence). CDR3 in DNA: TGTGCCAGCAGCTTAATAGGACCCGGTGGGTACAATGAGCAGTTCTTC. This translates into CASSLIGPGGYNEQFF.

The rearrangement uses TRBV13 and TRBJ1-2; maybe TRBD1 (6 bases). This CDR3 is built from 14 residues. The V gene lost 5 bases and the J gene lost 1 base, with 11 bases spanning the gap. Germline V gene lookup returns CDR1 PRHDT and CDR2 FYEKMQ (reference sequence). CDR3 region: CASSPLGGNYGYTF. The CDR3 DNA sequence: TGTGCCAGCAGCCCACTAGGGGGTAACTATGGCTACACCTTC.

J is TRBJ2-1 and V is TRBV7-9; D gene uncertain. CDR1 is SEHNR and CDR2 is FQNEAQ in the germline V gene (reference sequence). Trimming cost V 1 base and J 3 bases, with 7 bases left between them. The CDR3 consists of 14 residues. CDR3 in DNA: TGTGCCAGCAGCTTAGGAACCGTCTACAATGAGCAGTTCTTC. This encodes CASSLGTVYNEQFF.

Concerning this clone: Other DNA sequences in the same sample also yield this CDR3. The chain recombines TRBV7-9 with TRBJ1-2, with 8 bases identical to TRBD1. Germline CDR1 is SEHNR and CDR2 is FQNEAQ (reference sequence). Trimming at V came to 5 bases and at J to 5 bases, leaving 4 bases not matched to a gene. The length of the CDR3 is 13 residues. The CDR3 loop is CASSPGTGYGYTF. CDR3 coding DNA: TGTGCCAGCAGCCCCGGGACAGGTTATGGCTACACCTTC. Filled out from reference TRBV7-9 and TRBJ1-2, the complete variable domain reads DTGVSQNPRHKITKRGQNVTFRCDPISEHNRLYWYRQTLGQGPEFLTYFQNEAQLEKSRLLSDRFSAERPKGSFSTLEIQRTEQGDSAMYLCASSPGTGYGYTFGSGTRLTVV.

The gene calls are TRBV30 and TRBJ1-6; TRBD1 is a possible D gene (5 bases). V gave up 0 bases and J gave up 0 bases, with 9 bases separating them. This CDR3 region has 16 residues. Germline-derived CDR1 and CDR2 are GTSNPN and SVGIG (reference sequence). The CDR3 DNA reads TGTGCCTGGAGTGTACGGGGGAGCTCCTATAATTCACCCCTCCACTTT. It specifies CAWSVRGSSYNSPLHF.

The chain recombines TRBV6-1 with TRBJ2-7; 10 bases fit TRBD1. Looked up from germline, CDR1 is MNHNS and CDR2 is SASEGT. The CDR3 totals 14 residues. The ends lost 4 bases at V and 3 bases at J; junction bases unmatched: 3. This chain's CDR3 is CASSAGQGGYEQYF. CDR3 nucleotides: TGTGCCAGCAGTGCCGGACAGGGGGGCTACGAGCAGTACTTC.

This chain links TRBV7-9 with TRBJ1-4; D is perhaps TRBD1 (5 bases). The V gene lost 5 bases and the J gene lost 6 bases, with 10 bases spanning the gap. The CDR3 is 13 amino acids. Germline V lookup: CDR1 SEHNR, CDR2 FQNEAQ (reference sequence). The CDR3 nucleotides read TGTGCCAGCAGCACGGACACAGATGAAAAACTGTTTTTT. This gives the protein CASSTDTDEKLFF.

The chain recombines TRBV10-1 with TRBJ2-7; D possibly corresponds to TRBD1 (5 bases). Trimming took off 9 bases at V and 3 bases at J, with 15 bases between the two ends. Germline V gene sequence: CDR1 WNHNN, CDR2 SYGVQD (reference sequence). The CDR3 has 13 residues. CDR3 nucleotides: TGCGCCAGTCAGAGTCAGGGTGGCTACGAGCAGTACTTC. Protein: CASQSQGGYEQYF.

J is TRBJ2-7 and V is TRBV7-6, with 9 bases matching TRBD1. The V gene end was trimmed by 5 bases and the J gene end by 0 bases; junction bases not matched to a gene: 11. This CDR3 contains 17 residues. Germline V gene lookup returns CDR1 SGHVS and CDR2 FNYEAQ. The DNA for the CDR3 is TGTGCCAGCAGCCCGAATCGTGGGACAGGGAACTCCTACGAGCAGTACTTC. Protein sequence: CASSPNRGTGNSYEQYF.

This clone was seen more than once but under ten times. This chain connects TRBV10-1 to TRBJ1-1; no clear D. The CDR3 sequence is 14 residues long. CDR1 is WNHNN and CDR2 is SYGVQD in the germline V gene (reference sequence). The V and J ends lost 0 bases and 5 bases respectively, with 10 bases between them. CDR3 amino acids: CASSESNSVTEAFF. The CDR3 region has the DNA TGCGCCAGCAGTGAGTCGAACTCAGTAACTGAAGCTTTCTTT.

V is TRBV5-1 and J is TRBJ2-7; perhaps TRBD2 as D (5 bases). The CDR3 contains 16 residues. Germline CDR1 and CDR2: SGHRS and YFSETQ. Trimming pared 0 bases from V and 5 bases from J, leaving 18 bases between. This chain's CDR3 is CASSLAGHRRYNEQYF. In DNA, the CDR3 is TGCGCCAGCAGCTTGGCCGGTCATCGGAGGTACAACGAGCAGTACTTC.

The V call is TRBV13, the J call TRBJ1-3, with unresolved D. V was pared by 7 bases and J by 0 bases, with 13 bases between. Germline CDR1 reads PRHDT; CDR2 reads FYEKMQ (reference sequence). This CDR3 is 15 amino acids long. This CDR3 reads CASTSGTTSGNTIYF. The CDR3 DNA follows: TGTGCCAGCACCTCGGGCACCACCTCTGGAAACACCATATATTTT. Looking up the rest from reference TRBV13 and TRBJ1-3 gives the full variable domain: AAGVIQSPRHLIKEKRETATLKCYPIPRHDTVYWYQQGPGQDPQFLISFYEKMQSDKGSIPDRFSAQQFSDYHSELNMSSLELGDSALYFCASTSGTTSGNTIYFGEGSWLTVV.

The chain uses TRBV20-1 and TRBJ1-2; perhaps TRBD1 as D (5 bases). The CDR3 has 10 residues. Germline V CDR1 and CDR2: DFQATT, SNEGSKA (reference sequence). V lost 6 bases, J lost 12 bases, and 14 bases lay in between. CDR3 amino acids: CSARDGRDTF. The CDR3 nucleotides read TGCAGTGCGCGGGACGGGCGTGACACCTTC.